These 20 T cell receptor beta chains were sequenced from one sample in a study of T cells after yellow fever vaccination. Each CDR3 protein is one row after TCRdb ran MiXCR on the 5' RACE reads. The sample consists of nearly 350,000 distinct CDR3 sequences, 8.1% of them appearing once. The sequencing here drew on PBMCs, taken more than 40 days after the first yellow fever vaccination. Source of these receptors: a man aged 18-30 years who received the YFV17D yellow fever vaccine.

This clonotype has only a few counts. The gene calls are TRBV20-1 and TRBJ2-1, with 11 nucleotides matching TRBD2. Trimming removed 0 bases from V and 7 bases from J; junction bases left unmatched: 2. CDR3 length: 14 amino acids. Looked up from germline, CDR1 is DFQATT and CDR2 is SNEGSKA (reference sequence). CDR3 amino acids: CSARDSGGANEQFF. CDR3 DNA: TGCAGTGCTAGAGATAGCGGGGGGGCGAATGAGCAGTTCTTC.

This clonotype was detected ten times or more. The genes are TRBV10-3 and TRBJ2-7, with D possibly being TRBD1 (5 bases). The CDR3 runs to 15 residues. Germline V lookup: CDR1 ENHRY, CDR2 SYGVKD. V was cut by 0 bases and J by 9 bases, with 18 bases left in between. The CDR3: CAISESWEGAARQYF. The CDR3 coding sequence is TGTGCCATCAGTGAGTCATGGGAAGGGGCAGCTCGGCAGTACTTC.

Many counts were recorded for this clonotype. CDR3 sequence (DNA): TGTGCCAGCAGTTTAAGGGAAGATACGCAGTATTTT. This codes for CASSLREDTQYF. The V gene is TRBV28, the J gene TRBJ2-3, with no clear D. Germline loops: CDR1 MDHEN, CDR2 SYDVKM. V lost 2 bases and J 5 bases, leaving 5 bases between the germline ends. CDR3 length: 12 amino acids.

This clonotype was seen only a few times. J is TRBJ1-1 and V is TRBV12-3 or TRBV12-4; D unclear. The germline V and J ends were trimmed by 9 bases and 4 bases, with 18 bases remaining between them. This CDR3 has 14 residues. The CDR3, as DNA: TGTGCCAGTGGTCTTCTGAAGATCAGCACTGAAGCTTTCTTT. It codes for CASGLLKISTEAFF.

This clonotype was observed a handful of times. The chain has TRBV5-1 and TRBJ2-3; 7 bases agree with TRBD2. In germline, CDR1 is SGHRS, CDR2 YFSETQ. This CDR3 is 17 amino acids long. Trimming at V came to 2 bases and at J to 1 base, leaving 10 bases not matched to a gene. The CDR3: CASSFSLLAGGTDTQYF. The CDR3 nucleotides read TGCGCCAGCAGCTTCTCTCTACTGGCGGGGGGCACAGATACGCAGTATTTT.

This clonotype was observed a handful of times. The chain combines TRBV10-2 with TRBJ2-3; 9 bases are shared with TRBD1. The germline gives CDR1 WSHSY, CDR2 SAAADI. V shed 2 bases, J shed 4 bases, and the junction held 4 bases outside the gene matches. The CDR3 contains 15 residues. The CDR3 here is CASSETGGWPDTQYF. DNA for the CDR3: TGCGCCAGCAGTGAGACAGGGGGCTGGCCAGATACGCAGTATTTT.

This clonotype was counted a few times. The rearrangement links TRBV7-3 to TRBJ1-6; possible D gene TRBD1, 6 bases. Germline-derived CDR1 and CDR2 are SGHTA and FQGTGA. CDR3 length equals 15 residues. V gave up 3 bases and J gave up 9 bases, with 15 bases separating them. CDR3 protein: CASSLGAGKGSPLHF. CDR3 nucleotides: TGTGCCAGCAGCTTGGGGGCAGGAAAAGGTTCACCCCTCCACTTT.

In its sample, this clonotype was seen many times. The chain is built from TRBV12-3 or TRBV12-4 and TRBJ1-5, with 8 positions matching TRBD1. The CDR3 sequence is 15 residues long. Losses at the gene ends were 3 bases for V and 6 bases for J; bases not matched to a gene: 7. The CDR3 sequence is CASSLWQGAGQPQHF. CDR3 nucleotide sequence: TGTGCCAGCAGTTTGTGGCAGGGGGCCGGTCAGCCCCAGCATTTT.

The genes are TRBV5-1 and TRBJ1-2, with D possibly TRBD1 on 5 matching bases. V lost 1 base and J lost 6, with 16 bases in between. This CDR3 region has 15 residues. The germline V gene has CDR1 SGHRS and CDR2 YFSETQ. In nucleotides, the CDR3 is TGCGCCAGCAGCTTGTTTGTTTACAGGCTGGATGGCTACACCTTC. This sequence encodes CASSLFVYRLDGYTF. Drawing the rest from reference TRBV5-1 and TRBJ1-2, the complete variable domain is KAGVTQTPRYLIKTRGQQVTLSCSPISGHRSVSWYQQTPGQGLQFLFEYFSETQRNKGNFPGRFSGRQFSNSRSEMNVSTLELGDSALYLCASSLFVYRLDGYTFGSGTRLTVV.

A note on this clonotype: Mismatch with germline at one junction end may stem from a read error. The chain uses TRBV12-3 or TRBV12-4 and TRBJ2-6; D is undetermined. CDR3 length equals 18 residues. CDR3 sequence reads: CAISLGDRRNSGANVLTF. The CDR3 nucleotides are TGTGCCATCAGTTTAGGCGACCGAAGAAACTCTGGGGCCAACGTCCTGACTTTC.

This clonotype has just a few counts. The rearrangement links TRBV20-1 to TRBJ2-5; 7 nucleotides agree with TRBD1. V shed 7 bases, J shed 3 bases, and the junction held 11 bases outside the gene matches. CDR3 length equals 14 residues. CDR1 and CDR2 from the germline V gene are DFQATT and SNEGSKA (reference sequence). CDR3 sequence reads: CSVREGGREETQYF. Here the CDR3 DNA reads TGCAGTGTCCGGGAAGGGGGCCGGGAAGAGACCCAGTACTTC.

This clonotype was recorded once. V gene TRBV4-1 combines with J gene TRBJ1-2; D possibly corresponds to TRBD1 (5 bases). CDR1 is MGHRA and CDR2 is YSYEKL in the germline V gene. With 4 bases removed from V and 0 bases from J, the gap between germline ends came to 15 bases. The CDR3 totals 16 residues. CDR3 sequence (DNA): TGCGCCAGCAGCCCTATAAGAGACAGAGCTAACTATGGCTACACCTTC. This sequence encodes CASSPIRDRANYGYTF.

This clonotype was picked up a small number of times. The chain links TRBV7-3 to TRBJ2-2, with a weak D call TRBD2 (6 bases). The CDR3 totals 13 residues. Germline values: CDR1 SGHTA, CDR2 FQGTGA. V was clipped by 8 bases and J by 3 bases, with 10 bases between them. The CDR3 nucleotides read TGTGCCAGCTCCTGGGGGGACACCGGGGAGCTGTTTTTT. Residues: CASSWGDTGELFF.

This chain joins TRBV20-1 and TRBJ2-7; D is uncertain. The CDR3 contains 13 residues. CDR1 and CDR2 from the germline V gene are DFQATT and SNEGSKA (reference sequence). V was clipped by 7 bases and J by 0 bases, with 13 bases between them. The CDR3 protein is CSGRAVSSYEQYF. The CDR3 nucleotides read TGCAGTGGAAGGGCCGTAAGCTCCTACGAGCAGTACTTC.

This clonotype occurred a few times. This chain links TRBV7-2 with TRBJ1-1, with a weak D call TRBD1 (5 bases). Trimming took 2 bases from V and 5 from J, leaving 12 bases between them. Germline CDR1 reads SGHTA; CDR2 reads FQGNSA. CDR3 length: 14 amino acids. In nucleotides, the CDR3 is TGTGCCAGCAGCTTATCGGGGGGTGAGACTGAAGCTTTCTTT. Its translation: CASSLSGGETEAFF.

This clonotype has only a few counts. The rearrangement uses TRBV20-1 and TRBJ2-1; no definite D call. Germline values: CDR1 DFQATT, CDR2 SNEGSKA (reference sequence). The V end lost 5 bases, the J end lost 0 bases, and 8 bases lay between the germline ends. CDR3 length equals 13 residues. The CDR3 sequence is CSAGRYSYNEQFF. The CDR3 DNA follows: TGCAGTGCTGGCCGGTACTCCTACAATGAGCAGTTCTTC.

Written as DNA, the CDR3 is TGTGCCAGTAGAGAACCCGGGGGGTTAAGCACAGATACGCAGTATTTT. Residues: CASREPGGLSTDTQYF. The chain couples TRBV19 to TRBJ2-3; TRBD2 agrees at 7 bases. The CDR3 sequence is 16 residues long. The V gene end was trimmed by 6 bases and the J gene end by 0 bases; junction bases not matched to a gene: 9. Germline V lookup: CDR1 LNHDA, CDR2 SQIVND (reference sequence). The variable domain in full, completed from reference TRBV19 and TRBJ2-3, reads DGGITQSPKYLFRKEGQNVTLSCEQNLNHDAMYWYRQDPGQGLRLIYYSQIVNDFQKGDIAEGYSVSREKKESFPLTVTSAQKNPTAFYLCASREPGGLSTDTQYFGPGTRLTVL.

The V gene is TRBV4-3, the J gene TRBJ2-7; D is unresolved. The CDR3 contains 15 residues. V lost 0 bases and J 3 bases, leaving 12 bases between the germline ends. Germline lookup yields CDR1 LGHNA and CDR2 YSLEER. CDR3 in amino acids: CASSQERYPRYEQYF. The CDR3 coding sequence is TGCGCCAGCAGCCAAGAGCGGTACCCCCGCTACGAGCAGTACTTC.

J is TRBJ1-3 and V is TRBV9; TRBD1 is a possible D gene (6 bases). V was clipped by 3 bases and J by 0 bases, with 16 bases between them. Germline V lookup: CDR1 SGDLS, CDR2 YYNGEE. This CDR3 region has 17 residues. The CDR3 coding sequence is TGTGCCAGCAGCGGAGATCGGGGGGCTACCTCTGGAAACACCATATATTTT. Translated: CASSGDRGATSGNTIYF.

This clonotype was counted at least ten times. The chain employs TRBV12-3 or TRBV12-4 and TRBJ2-2, with D possibly being TRBD1 (5 bases). Trimming pared 6 bases from V and 1 base from J, leaving 12 bases between. The CDR3 loop spans 15 amino acids. The DNA of the CDR3 is TGTGCCAGCAGCCCCAGGGCCGTGAACACCGGGGAGCTGTTTTTT. It encodes CASSPRAVNTGELFF.